This T cell receptor beta chain was recorded in a study of cytomegalovirus exposure and HLA in healthy donors. Amplification used 60 Vbeta primers and 13 Jbeta primers. Repertoires were generated with immunoSEQ multiplex PCR, while TCRdb's copy carries only in-frame clones and drops some. The sample records some 100,000 clones, roughly 76% being singletons. Details on this clone: The antigen remains undetermined.

The CDR3 extends over 15 amino acids. The germline CDR1 and CDR2 sequences are MNHEY and SVGAGI. V was clipped by 2 bases and J by 4 bases, with 9 bases between them. Study results and caveats: Reported findings show TCR beta sequences accurately forecast HLA-A and HLA-B alleles in most subjects. The study designated about 180 TCR beta chains cytomegalovirus-associated. Accounts indicate the classifier identified cytomegalovirus status with strong specificity and sensitivity.

The chain joins TRBV6-5 to TRBJ2-6; D is ambiguous. The clonotype comes from a woman between 40 and 55 years old in good health and CMV-seropositive. The source material was PBMCs. The DNA for the CDR3 is TGTGCCAGCAGTTACCTTTACAGAGGGGCCAACGTCCTGACTTTC. Translation gives CASSYLYRGANVLTF.